A selection of T cell receptor beta chains follows, all from one sample in a study of OX40 agonist ivuxolimab in advanced cancers. Data came from immunoSEQ multiplex PCR; TCRdb stores just in-frame clones and leaves some out. The sample consists of about 76,000 clones, around nine tenths of them appearing once. The sequencing used CD4+ or CD8+ T cells sorted from blood, collected in a trial of the OX40 agonist ivuxolimab. The receptors stem from an adult with an advanced solid tumor such as melanoma, head and neck, liver or kidney cancer. The CDR3 runs from the conserved cysteine through the conserved F or W. D genes are given only for firm matches. Rows give clone size only sometimes, using once, few, many, or a class for an expanded clone.

V gene,clone size,CDR3 length,J gene,D gene,CDR3 protein,CDR3 DNA
TRBV11-3,.,19,TRBJ2-2,TRBD1,CASSRGRGRTGPNTGELFF,TGTGCCAGCAGCCGAGGGCGGGGTAGGACAGGGCCGAACACCGGGGAGCTGTTTTTT
TRBV2,.,16,TRBJ2-3,TRBD1,CASSRQGVVGTDTQYF,TGTGCCAGCAGTAGACAGGGGGTAGTGGGCACAGATACGCAGTATTTT
TRBV29-1,once,15,TRBJ2-7,TRBD1,CSVELGQGAGTPLIF,TGCAGCGTTGAACTCGGACAGGGGGCCGGGACTCCATTGATATTC
TRBV6-1,.,15,TRBJ1-3,.,CASSDGGGYGNTIYF,TGTGCCAGCAGTGATGGGGGGGGATATGGAAACACCATATATTTT
TRBV5-8,.,14,TRBJ2-7,TRBD1,CASSRGQTLYEQYF,TGTGCCAGCAGCCGGGGACAGACCCTCTACGAGCAGTACTTC
TRBV5-1,.,15,TRBJ2-7,.,CASSLYPGSNYEQYF,TGCGCCAGCAGCTTGTATCCAGGGTCTAACTACGAGCAGTACTTC
TRBV14,.,16,TRBJ2-5,TRBD2,CASSRGLAGVVETQYF,TGTGCCAGCAGCAGGGGACTAGCGGGAGTGGTTGAGACCCAGTACTTC
TRBV28,few,15,TRBJ1-1,.,CASSKPRQLNTEAFF,TGTGCCAGCAGCAAACCACGACAGCTTAACACTGAAGCTTTCTTT
TRBV18,.,18,TRBJ2-1,.,CASSPPWAAKSSYNEQFF,TGTGCCAGCTCACCACCGTGGGCAGCAAAGAGCTCCTACAATGAGCAGTTCTTC
TRBV7-3,.,14,TRBJ1-5,.,CASSPTYSNQPQHF,TGTGCCAGCAGCCCCACATATAGCAATCAGCCCCAGCATTTT
TRBV7-2,.,14,TRBJ2-7,.,CASSSRGATYEQYF,TGTGCCAGCAGCTCCAGGGGGGCCACCTACGAGCAGTACTTC
TRBV5-1,.,11,TRBJ1-4,.,CASRFNEKLFF,TGCGCCAGCAGGTTTAATGAAAAACTGTTTTTT
TRBV6-1,.,14,TRBJ1-4,.,CASSEWGSSEKLFF,TGTGCCAGCAGTGAATGGGGGTCCAGTGAAAAACTGTTTTTT
TRBV27,.,16,TRBJ1-5,.,CASSLLGTPINQPQHF,TGTGCCAGCAGTTTATTAGGGACACCAATCAATCAGCCCCAGCATTTT
TRBV7-3,.,15,TRBJ2-1,.,CASSPVQSSYNEQFF,TGTGCCAGCAGCCCCGTGCAGAGCTCCTACAATGAGCAGTTCTTC
TRBV19,.,15,TRBJ1-1,TRBD1,CASSYRTGVGTEAFF,TGTGCCAGTAGTTATCGGACAGGGGTCGGCACTGAAGCTTTCTTT